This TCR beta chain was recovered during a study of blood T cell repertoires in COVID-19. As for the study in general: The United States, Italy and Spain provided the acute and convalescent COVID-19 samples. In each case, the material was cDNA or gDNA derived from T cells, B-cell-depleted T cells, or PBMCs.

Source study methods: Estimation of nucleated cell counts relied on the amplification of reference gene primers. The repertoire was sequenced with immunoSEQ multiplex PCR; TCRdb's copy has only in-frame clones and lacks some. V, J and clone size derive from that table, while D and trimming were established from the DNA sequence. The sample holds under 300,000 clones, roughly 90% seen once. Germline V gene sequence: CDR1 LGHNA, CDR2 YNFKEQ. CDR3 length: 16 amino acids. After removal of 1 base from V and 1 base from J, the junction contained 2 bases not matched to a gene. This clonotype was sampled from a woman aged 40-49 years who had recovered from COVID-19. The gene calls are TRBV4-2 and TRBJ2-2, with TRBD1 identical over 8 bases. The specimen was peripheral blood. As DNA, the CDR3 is TGTGCCAGCAGCCAAGCGGACAGGGTGAACACCGGGGAGCTGTTTTTT. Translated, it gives CASSQADRVNTGELFF.